This TCR beta chain was recovered during a study of T-cell reconstitution after alpha-beta-depleted transplantation in children. Study-wide findings and caveats: Diversity and T-cell counts at one year after transplant derived mostly from new T cells. Expanded graft clones, several hundred of them, were reportedly the source of alpha-beta T cells about two months after transplant. In some patients, recipient T cells and intrathymic progenitors surviving conditioning explained high day-60 diversity.

In the case of this clonotype: Its antigen is still unknown.

Trimming cost V 0 bases and J 0 bases; bases outside gene matches: 12. The CDR3 runs 20 residues. Preparation of the TCRbeta library used unique molecular identifiers. TCRdb processed the PCR reads anew with MiXCR; each CDR3 protein has one entry. This sample has under 750,000 distinct CDR3 sequences, with approximately 22% found just once. The sample in question was PBMCs, mostly from graft donor cells, obtained 360 days after TCRalphabeta/CD19-depleted stem cell transplant. The rearrangement uses TRBV12-3 or TRBV12-4 and TRBJ2-4; 9 bases line up with TRBD2. The sequence came from a boy younger than two who had a stem cell transplant for acute myeloid leukemia, so the T cells may come from the graft donor. The CDR3 DNA sequence: TGTGCCAGCAGTTTAGCTCCGGGACTAGCTGTATTTAGAGCCAAAAACATTCAGTACTTC. Translated, it gives CASSLAPGLAVFRAKNIQYF.